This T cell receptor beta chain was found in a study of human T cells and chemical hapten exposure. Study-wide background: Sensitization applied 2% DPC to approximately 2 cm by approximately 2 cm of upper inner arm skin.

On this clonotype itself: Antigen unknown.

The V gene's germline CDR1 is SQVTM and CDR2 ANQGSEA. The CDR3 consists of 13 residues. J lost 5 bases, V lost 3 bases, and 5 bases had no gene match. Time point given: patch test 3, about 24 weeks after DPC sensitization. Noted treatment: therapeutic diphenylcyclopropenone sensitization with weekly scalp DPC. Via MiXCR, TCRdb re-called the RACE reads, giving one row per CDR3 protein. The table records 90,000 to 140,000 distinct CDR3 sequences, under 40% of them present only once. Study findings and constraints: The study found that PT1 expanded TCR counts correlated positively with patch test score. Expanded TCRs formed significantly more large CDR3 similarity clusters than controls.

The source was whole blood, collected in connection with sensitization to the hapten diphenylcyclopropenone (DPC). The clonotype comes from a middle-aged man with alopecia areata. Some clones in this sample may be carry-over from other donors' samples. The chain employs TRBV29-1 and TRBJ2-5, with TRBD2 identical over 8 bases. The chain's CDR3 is CSVEGTSYETQYF. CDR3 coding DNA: TGCAGCGTTGAGGGGACTAGTTACGAGACCCAGTACTTC.